These 8 T cell receptor delta chains share one sample of origin, sequenced in a study of gamma-delta T cells after stem cell transplantation. TCRdb reran clone calling via CATT on the RT-PCR reads. Of about 1,900 delta-chain clones in the sample, roughly a third are singletons; the top ten hold 17%. Sequenced material: gamma-delta T cells. These receptors originate from a human donor. It is not recorded whose cells these are; they may come from a transplant donor.

In regard to this clone: This may be a read error: a much more frequent sequence differs by one nucleotide. V gene TRDV2 combines with J gene TRDJ3, with D perhaps TRDD3 (5 bases). The CDR3 length is 21 residues. CDR1 GEAIGNYY and CDR2 EKD come from the germline V gene. Trimming left V 0 bases short and J 1 base short, with 21 bases between. CDR3 nucleotide sequence: TGTGCCTGTGACACCGGTTCTGAGGGATTCCCCCATTCCTGGGACACCCGACAGATGTTTTTC. This translates into CACDTGSEGFPHSWDTRQMFF.

This clone showed up just a few times. The rearrangement uses TRDV1 and TRDJ1, with TRDD3 identical over 10 bases. The V segment lost 3 bases and the J segment 0 bases; nucleotides outside the gene matches: 37. Germline V gene lookup returns CDR1 TSWWSYY and CDR2 QGS. This CDR3 is 27 amino acids long. The CDR3 sequence is CALGDPPPTGPFRTGGLALKYTDKLIF. CDR3 nucleotides: TGTGCTCTTGGGGACCCCCCTCCTACGGGCCCCTTTCGTACTGGGGGATTAGCCCTGAAGTACACCGATAAACTCATCTTT.

The V call is TRDV2, the J call TRDJ1; the match to TRDD3 covers 10 bases. The junction had 7 bases not matched to a gene; V was cut back by 3 bases and J by 7 bases. This CDR3 is built from 14 residues. CDR1 is GEAIGNYY, CDR2 EKD, per germline. CDR3 DNA: TGTGCCTGTGACCCACTGGGGGATGTCGCTAAACTCATCTTT. Protein: CACDPLGDVAKLIF.

This clone was observed a handful of times. The V call is TRDV2, the J call TRDJ1; 7 positions agree with TRDD3. V shed 0 bases and J 0 bases; nucleotides not matched to a gene: 9. There are 17 residues in the CDR3. The germline gives CDR1 GEAIGNYY, CDR2 EKD. CDR3 bases: TGTGCCTGTGACACCCTTTGGGGGAGAGCCTACACCGATAAACTCATCTTT. It translates to CACDTLWGRAYTDKLIF.

This clone was detected only a few times. The CDR3 is CACACLGIPDTDKLIF. The DNA of the CDR3 is TGTGCCTGTGCATGTTTGGGGATACCCGACACCGATAAACTCATCTTT. The chain is built from TRDV2 and TRDJ1; 8 positions match TRDD3. The germline gives CDR1 GEAIGNYY, CDR2 EKD. This CDR3 spans 16 amino acids. The V gene end was trimmed by 5 bases and the J gene end by 0 bases; junction bases not matched to a gene: 10.

The chain links TRDV2 to TRDJ1, with 11 bases lining up with TRDD3. Germline trimming cut 0 bases from V and 0 bases from J; bases unmatched to any gene: 5. CDR1 GEAIGNYY and CDR2 EKD come from the germline V gene. The CDR3 runs 17 residues. This CDR3 reads CACDTVGDTRYTDKLIF. CDR3 nucleotide sequence: TGTGCCTGTGACACCGTGGGGGATACGCGTTACACCGATAAACTCATCTTT.

This clone is large (0.1 to 1%) by share. The identical CDR3 is also encoded by other nucleotide sequences in the sample. The V call is TRDV2, the J call TRDJ3; possible D gene TRDD3, 6 bases. V was shortened by 0 bases and J by 0 bases, with 11 bases between the two germline ends. Germline V lookup: CDR1 GEAIGNYY, CDR2 EKD. This CDR3 comprises 18 residues. CDR3 residues: CACDTAGISSWDTRQMFF. The CDR3 DNA follows: TGTGCCTGTGACACCGCGGGGATTAGCTCCTGGGACACCCGACAGATGTTTTTC.

On this clone itself: The sample contains more than one DNA sequence encoding this CDR3. V gene TRDV2 combines with J gene TRDJ1; 9 bases fit TRDD3. Germline assignment: CDR1 GEAIGNYY and CDR2 EKD. CDR3 size: 16 residues. V trimming: 2 bases; J trimming: 2 bases; junction bases outside the gene matches: 8. As DNA, the CDR3 is TGTGCCTGTGACAAGCTGGGGGATTTGGGAACCGATAAACTCATCTTT. Its protein product is CACDKLGDLGTDKLIF.